This T cell receptor (beta chain) stems from a study of cytomegalovirus exposure and HLA in healthy donors. Study-wide results and limits: An analysis that was carried out later associated 16,000 or so TCR beta sequences with HLA alleles at 0.05 false discovery rate. The productive fraction for most TCR beta V segments was about 87% or about 30% in an earlier analysis. The study found most TCR sequences rare, yet found some public TCRs in many donors.

Germline V gene lookup returns CDR1 LGHNA and CDR2 YSLEER. The CDR3 loop spans 17 amino acids. V gave up 5 bases and J gave up 7 bases; unmatched junction bases: 10. Note on this clone: Its antigen is currently unknown.

The study ran its PCR with 60 Vbeta and 13 Jbeta primers. Profiling relied on immunoSEQ multiplex PCR, and the TCRdb table lists in-frame clones only, not all of them. The top ten hold approximately 2.9% of the sample, which has around 160,000 clones, 60% to 80% seen once. The sequencing input was PBMCs. The sequence came from a woman between 40 and 50 years old in good health and CMV-seropositive. This chain connects TRBV4-3 to TRBJ2-2; 13 bases are a match to TRBD2. CDR3 coding DNA: TGCGCCAGCAGCTTTTCGACTAGCGGGAGGTCCAGCGGGGAGCTGTTTTTT. Protein: CASSFSTSGRSSGELFF.